This T cell receptor beta chain appears in the sequencing data of a study of T cell responses to AZD1222 COVID-19 vaccine. Study at large: Second doses at about 4 or about 12 weeks were pooled.

Comment on this clone: Its matching antigen is unknown.

The CDR3 length is 15 residues. Germline CDR1 reads LGHNA; CDR2 reads YSLEER. With V trimmed by 5 bases and J by 1 base, 3 bases remained unmatched. Sequencing used immunoSEQ multiplex PCR; TCRdb keeps in-frame clones, though not all of them. The table lists more than 140,000 clones, approximately 88% of them singletons. Whole-study results and caveats: The study found vaccine-associated CD4 TCRs spanning spike, dominant at 160-218 and 743-854. Females outnumbered males among donors, who were mostly white British; clonal diversity was possibly underestimated. When two AZD1222 doses had been given, Spike-specific TCR breadth and depth rose.

The gene calls are TRBV4-3 and TRBJ2-3; 10 bases are shared with TRBD1. Specimen: peripheral blood, collected on day 0 of AZD1222 vaccination. The clonotype was recovered from an adult in good health. The CDR3 loop reads CASSDRGQGTDTQYF. For the CDR3, the DNA is TGCGCCAGCAGCGACAGGGGGCAGGGCACAGATACGCAGTATTTT.